The 15 T cell receptor beta chains below all came from one sample that was sequenced in a study of cytomegalovirus exposure and HLA in healthy donors. Profiling relied on immunoSEQ multiplex PCR, and the TCRdb table lists in-frame clones only, not all of them. The sample includes approximately 82,000 clones, around 95% of them seen just once. Sequencing was performed on PBMCs. All receptors come from a woman in her late teens or twenties in good health and CMV-seronegative.

The rearrangement links TRBV7-9 to TRBJ1-5; 8 nucleotides align to TRBD1. The V gene's germline CDR1 is SEHNR and CDR2 FQNEAQ (reference sequence). The V and J ends lost 3 bases and 2 bases, in that order; junction bases with no gene match: 9. The CDR3 is 17 residues long. CDR3 loop: CASSLGQGARGNQPQHF. CDR3 nucleotide sequence: TGTGCCAGCAGCTTGGGTCAGGGGGCGCGAGGCAATCAGCCCCAGCATTTT.

V usage is TRBV11-2 and J usage is TRBJ2-1, with a weak D call TRBD2 (6 bases). Germline V gives CDR1 SGHAT, CDR2 FQNNGV. The CDR3 contains 14 residues. Trimming cost V 5 bases and J 5 bases, with 13 bases left between them. The CDR3 protein is CASSRDFSDNEQFF. The CDR3 bases are TGTGCCAGCAGCCGGGACTTCTCTGACAATGAGCAGTTCTTC.

The chain has TRBV2 and TRBJ2-1; a possible D gene is TRBD1 (6 bases). Germline CDR1 is SNHLY and CDR2 is FYNNEI. Between the trimmed V and J ends, which lost 4 bases and 8 bases, there was a span of 15 bases. The CDR3 has 14 residues. In DNA, the CDR3 is TGTGCCAGCAGTGGATGGGGGCCCCAGGATGAGCAGTTCTTC. Residues: CASSGWGPQDEQFF.

The chain carries TRBV6-5 and TRBJ2-7, with D possibly being TRBD1 (6 bases). The CDR3 runs 13 residues. The V and J ends lost 6 bases and 1 base respectively, with 10 bases between them. Per the germline V gene, CDR1 is MNHEY and CDR2 is SVGAGI. CDR3 nucleotides: TGTGCCAGCAGGGGGGCCTCGTCCTACGAGCAGTACTTC. Translation: CASRGASSYEQYF.

V gene TRBV5-1 combines with J gene TRBJ2-3; the match to TRBD1 covers 7 bases. This CDR3 is 14 amino acids long. With 4 bases clipped from V and 0 bases from J, the junction kept 2 bases outside the gene matches. CDR1 and CDR2 (germline): SGHRS, YFSETQ. The CDR3 loop is CASSKGQSTDTQYF. CDR3 sequence (DNA): TGCGCCAGCAGCAAGGGACAGAGCACAGATACGCAGTATTTT.

V gene TRBV5-1 combines with J gene TRBJ1-2; TRBD1 is a possible D gene (6 bases). Germline lookup yields CDR1 SGHRS and CDR2 YFSETQ. Trimming removed 0 bases at V and 7 bases at J, with 10 bases between. The CDR3 sequence is 13 residues long. CDR3 bases: TGCGCCAGCAGCTTGGACAGGGAAAGTGGCTACACCTTC. Protein sequence: CASSLDRESGYTF.

The gene calls are TRBV7-9 and TRBJ2-2, with a weak D call TRBD2 (6 bases). Looked up from germline, CDR1 is SEHNR and CDR2 is FQNEAQ (reference sequence). V lost 5 bases and J lost 14, with 15 bases in between. The CDR3 contains 12 residues. CDR3 bases: TGTGCCAGCAGCCCCGGACCCGGGGGACTGTTTTTT. Its translation: CASSPGPGGLFF.

The chain uses TRBV4-1 and TRBJ2-3; 7 nucleotides line up with TRBD1. The V and J ends lost 3 bases and 2 bases, in that order; junction bases with no gene match: 2. In germline, CDR1 is MGHRA, CDR2 YSYEKL. This CDR3 spans 14 amino acids. In nucleotides, the CDR3 is TGCGCCAGCAGCCAGGGACAGTTCACAGATACGCAGTATTTT. Translation gives CASSQGQFTDTQYF.

This sequence joins TRBV4-1 and TRBJ2-1; maybe TRBD1 (6 bases). V was clipped by 3 bases and J by 7 bases, with 22 bases between them. This CDR3 comprises 17 residues. Germline CDR1 MGHRA, CDR2 YSYEKL. In nucleotides, the CDR3 is TGCGCCAGCAGCCAGCACTACCGGGCCCAGGGGCCGAATGAGCAGTTCTTC. Encoded protein: CASSQHYRAQGPNEQFF.

This chain joins TRBV7-9 and TRBJ2-3; 9 bases fit TRBD1. The junction had 6 bases not matched to a gene; V was cut back by 1 base and J by 1 base. The CDR3 spans 17 residues. Germline-derived CDR1 and CDR2 are SEHNR and FQNEAQ (reference sequence). This chain's CDR3 is CASSLVDRGLGTDTQYF. CDR3 nucleotides: TGTGCCAGCAGCTTAGTCGACAGGGGGTTAGGCACAGATACGCAGTATTTT.

The V call is TRBV12-5, the J call TRBJ2-1; weak D call: TRBD2 (6 bases). The ends were cut back, 4 bases at V and 2 bases at J, with 24 bases in the middle. CDR1 LGHNT and CDR2 FRNRAP come from the germline V gene. This CDR3 is built from 19 residues. The CDR3 region has the DNA TGTGCTAGTGGTTCGAATTTCTTAAAAGCGGGTGGGGCCTACAATGAGCAGTTCTTC. Protein sequence: CASGSNFLKAGGAYNEQFF.

The V call is TRBV28, the J call TRBJ1-2; 7 nucleotides align to TRBD1. CDR1 is MDHEN, CDR2 SYDVKM, per germline. This CDR3 is built from 14 residues. The junction had 7 bases not matched to a gene; V was cut back by 5 bases and J by 4 bases. CDR3 loop: CASSGQGVGYGYTF. Written as DNA, the CDR3 is TGTGCCAGCAGTGGTCAGGGGGTGGGCTATGGCTACACCTTC.

The rearrangement uses TRBV27 and TRBJ1-1; D perhaps matches TRBD1 (5 bases). The CDR3 has 14 residues. Between the trimmed V and J ends, which lost 2 bases and 9 bases, there was a span of 16 bases. Germline-derived CDR1 and CDR2 are MNHEY and SMNVEV (reference sequence). CDR3 in DNA: TGTGCCAGCAGTTTAGTAAGGGCAGGGCCTAAAGCTTTCTTT. It yields the protein CASSLVRAGPKAFF.

This chain joins TRBV11-2 and TRBJ2-3; tentative D call: TRBD2 (7 bases). Germline CDR1 and CDR2: SGHAT and FQNNGV. The ends were cut back, 3 bases at V and 6 bases at J, with 16 bases in the middle. There are 15 residues in the CDR3. The CDR3 nucleotides are TGTGCCAGCAGCTTTGGTGGGGGGGCTTCGGATACGCAGTATTTT. Protein product: CASSFGGGASDTQYF.

The chain is built from TRBV19 and TRBJ2-1; TRBD2 matches 14 bases. In germline, CDR1 is LNHDA, CDR2 SQIVND (reference sequence). The CDR3 contains 19 residues. After removal of 3 bases from V and 5 bases from J, the junction contained 12 bases not matched to a gene. This CDR3 is CASSISGLAGGVGDNEQFF. For the CDR3, the DNA is TGTGCCAGTAGTATCAGCGGACTAGCGGGAGGAGTCGGGGACAATGAGCAGTTCTTC. Complete variable domain (other parts from reference TRBV19 and TRBJ2-1): DGGITQSPKYLFRKEGQNVTLSCEQNLNHDAMYWYRQDPGQGLRLIYYSQIVNDFQKGDIAEGYSVSREKKESFPLTVTSAQKNPTAFYLCASSISGLAGGVGDNEQFFGPGTRLTVL.